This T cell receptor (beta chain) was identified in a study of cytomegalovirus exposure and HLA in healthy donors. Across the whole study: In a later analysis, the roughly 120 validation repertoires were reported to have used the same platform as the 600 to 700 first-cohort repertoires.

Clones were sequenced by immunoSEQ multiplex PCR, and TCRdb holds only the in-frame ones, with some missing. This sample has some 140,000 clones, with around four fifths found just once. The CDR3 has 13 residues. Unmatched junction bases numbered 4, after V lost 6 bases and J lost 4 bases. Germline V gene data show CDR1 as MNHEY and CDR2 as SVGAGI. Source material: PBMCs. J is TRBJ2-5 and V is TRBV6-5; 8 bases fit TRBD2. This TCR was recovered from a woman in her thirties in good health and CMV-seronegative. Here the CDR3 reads CASRDGGGETQYF. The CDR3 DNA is TGTGCCAGCAGAGACGGGGGGGGAGAGACCCAGTACTTC.